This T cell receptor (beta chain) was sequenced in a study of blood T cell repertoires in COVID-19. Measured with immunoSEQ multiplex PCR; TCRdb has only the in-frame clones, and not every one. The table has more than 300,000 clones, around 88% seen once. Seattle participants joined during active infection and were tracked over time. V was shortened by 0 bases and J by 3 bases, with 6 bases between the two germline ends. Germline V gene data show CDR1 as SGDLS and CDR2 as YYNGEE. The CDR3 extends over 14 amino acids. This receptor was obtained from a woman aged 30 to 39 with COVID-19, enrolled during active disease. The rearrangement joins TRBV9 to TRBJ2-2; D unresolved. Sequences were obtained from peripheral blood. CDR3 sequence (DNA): TGTGCCAGCAGCGTAGATGGAGACACCGGGGAGCTGTTTTTT. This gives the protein CASSVDGDTGELFF.